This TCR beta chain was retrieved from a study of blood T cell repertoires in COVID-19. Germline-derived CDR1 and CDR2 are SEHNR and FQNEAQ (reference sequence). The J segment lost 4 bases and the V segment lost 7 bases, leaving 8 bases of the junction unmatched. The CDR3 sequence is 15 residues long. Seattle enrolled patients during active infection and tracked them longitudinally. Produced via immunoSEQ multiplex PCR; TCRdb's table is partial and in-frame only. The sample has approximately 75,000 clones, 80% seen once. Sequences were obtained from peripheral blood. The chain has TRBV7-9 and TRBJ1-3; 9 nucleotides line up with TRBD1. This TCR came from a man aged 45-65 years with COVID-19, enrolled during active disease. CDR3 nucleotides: TGTGCCAGCACCGTCTGGACAGGGGTAGGAAACACCATATATTTT. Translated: CASTVWTGVGNTIYF. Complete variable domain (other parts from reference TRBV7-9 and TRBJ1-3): DTGVSQNPRHKITKRGQNVTFRCDPISEHNRLYWYRQTLGQGPEFLTYFQNEAQLEKSRLLSDRFSAERPKGSFSTLEIQRTEQGDSAMYLCASTVWTGVGNTIYFGEGSWLTVV.